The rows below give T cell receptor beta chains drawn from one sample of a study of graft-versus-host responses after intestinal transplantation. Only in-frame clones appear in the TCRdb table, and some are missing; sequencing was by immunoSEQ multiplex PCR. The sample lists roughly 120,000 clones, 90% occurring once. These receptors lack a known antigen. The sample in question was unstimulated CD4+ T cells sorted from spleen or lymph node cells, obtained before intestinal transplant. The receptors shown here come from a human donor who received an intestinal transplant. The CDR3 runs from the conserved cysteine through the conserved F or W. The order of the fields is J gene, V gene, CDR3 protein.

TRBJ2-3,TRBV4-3,CASSPSGGLAVDTQYF
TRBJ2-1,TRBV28,CASSPWGTSGNNEQFF
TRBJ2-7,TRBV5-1,CASSLESGNPYEQYF
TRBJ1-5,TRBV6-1,CASRRDRGPNQPQHF
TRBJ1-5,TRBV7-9,CASSNKGGGQPQHF
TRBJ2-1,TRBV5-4,CASSLGGGVSYNEQFF
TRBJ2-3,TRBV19,CASSISFDTQYF
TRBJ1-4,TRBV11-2,CASSKNRGGEKLFF
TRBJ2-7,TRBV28,CASSLGRGWDTYEQYF
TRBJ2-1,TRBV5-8,CASSSSLLAGGQGEQFF
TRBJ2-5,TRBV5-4,CASSLLEGGPETQYF
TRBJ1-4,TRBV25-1,CASSEGRNEKLFF
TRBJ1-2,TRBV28,CASSLWGSYGYTF
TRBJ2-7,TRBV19,CASSTGLAGASYEQYF
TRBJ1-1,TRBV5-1,CASSLAYGAEAFF
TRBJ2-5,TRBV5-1,CASSLTPTGWGETQYF
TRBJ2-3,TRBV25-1,CASSPHFSTDTQYF
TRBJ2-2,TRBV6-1,CASRTGGTGELFF
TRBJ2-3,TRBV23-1,CASSQPDRISTDTQYF
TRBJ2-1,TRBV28,CASGRGNEQFF
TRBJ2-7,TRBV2,CASSENRVGVCEYF
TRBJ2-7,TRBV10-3,CAIRETSGPYEQYF
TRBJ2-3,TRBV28,CASTPAGGGDTQYF
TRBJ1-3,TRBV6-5,CASSSSTGAGNTIYF
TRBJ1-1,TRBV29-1,CSVIRDRGYTEAFF
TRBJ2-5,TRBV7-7,CASSPPGKETQYF
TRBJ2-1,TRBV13,CASSYTTSGPLRAANEQFF
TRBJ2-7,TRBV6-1,CASSERGQLAGEYEQYF
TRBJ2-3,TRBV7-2,CASSLKAGFVGTDTQYF
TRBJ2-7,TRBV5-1,CASSFQTGPYEQYF
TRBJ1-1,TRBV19,CASSIDLRTEAFF
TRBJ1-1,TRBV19,CASSTPGQKNTEAFF
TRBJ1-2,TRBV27,CATAGWGGANYGYTF
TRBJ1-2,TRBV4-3,CASSQSGGANYGYTF
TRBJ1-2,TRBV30,CAWSVRDRGRTF
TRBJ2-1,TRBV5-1,CASSPTESYNEQFF
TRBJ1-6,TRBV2,CASSPRTGQYNSPLHF
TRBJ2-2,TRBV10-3,CATHSGPNTGELFF
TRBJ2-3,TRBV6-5,CASSYSKGITDTQYF
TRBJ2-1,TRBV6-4,CASPTSGAVF
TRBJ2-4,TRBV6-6,CASSPGAKNIQYF
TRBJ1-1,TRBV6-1,CASSWAGKNTEAFF
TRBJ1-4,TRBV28,CASSRRTGRGEKLFF
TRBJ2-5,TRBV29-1,CSVSPGVETQYF
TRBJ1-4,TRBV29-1,CSVVLFNEKLFF
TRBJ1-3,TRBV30,CAWRTDGDTIYF
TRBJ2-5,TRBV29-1,CSVEDPGPQETQYF
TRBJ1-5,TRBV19,CASSREQKNDQPQHF
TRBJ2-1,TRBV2,CATGTGYNEQFF
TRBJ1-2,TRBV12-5,CASGLVRGRANYGYTF
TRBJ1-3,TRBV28,CASSPGHVGNTIYF
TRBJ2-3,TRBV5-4,CASSPIWAGTVTDTQYF
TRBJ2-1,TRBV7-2,CASSLIPSYNEQFF
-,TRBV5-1,CASSLAPGPSYEQYF
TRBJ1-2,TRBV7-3,CASSLRAGPYGYTF
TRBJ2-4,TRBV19,CASSISAGVLAKNIQYF
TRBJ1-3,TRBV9,CASSVEGNSGNTIYF
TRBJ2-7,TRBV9,CASSAAGGHEQYF